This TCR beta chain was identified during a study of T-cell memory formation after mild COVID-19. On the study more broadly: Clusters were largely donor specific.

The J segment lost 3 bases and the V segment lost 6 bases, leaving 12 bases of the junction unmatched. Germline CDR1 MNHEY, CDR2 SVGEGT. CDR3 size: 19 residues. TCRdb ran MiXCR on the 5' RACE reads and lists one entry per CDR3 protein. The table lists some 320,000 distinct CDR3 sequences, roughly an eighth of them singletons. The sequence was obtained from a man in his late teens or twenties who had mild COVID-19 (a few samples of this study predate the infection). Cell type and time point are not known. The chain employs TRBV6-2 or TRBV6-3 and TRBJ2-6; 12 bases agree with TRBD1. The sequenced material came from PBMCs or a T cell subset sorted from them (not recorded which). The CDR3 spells CASSLSLGQGAYGANVLTF. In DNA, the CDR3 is TGTGCCAGCAGCCTTTCTTTGGGACAGGGGGCATATGGGGCCAACGTCCTGACTTTC.